Listed here are 29 T cell receptor beta chains from one sample, sequenced in a study of human T cells and chemical hapten exposure. TCRdb processed the RACE reads anew with MiXCR; each CDR3 protein has one entry. The sample has 35,000 or so distinct CDR3 sequences, roughly 6.4% seen once; the top ten hold roughly 9.1%. Indicated time point: patch test 1, 2 weeks after DPC sensitization. Treatment meaning: therapeutic diphenylcyclopropenone sensitization with weekly scalp DPC. It was unfractionated whole blood from which total RNA was extracted. The specimen comprised whole blood, sampled in connection with sensitization to the hapten diphenylcyclopropenone (DPC). The source of these receptors is a woman younger than 45 with alopecia areata. Some clones in this sample may be carry-over from other donors' samples.

CDR3 DNA: TGTGCCAGCAGCCAAAGACTAGCGGGGGCCCAAGAGACCCAGTACTTC. Amino acid sequence: CASSQRLAGAQETQYF. V is TRBV3-1 and J is TRBJ2-5; 12 nucleotides line up with TRBD2. Germline lookup yields CDR1 LGHDT and CDR2 YNNKEL (reference sequence). The V and J ends lost 2 bases and 1 base, in that order; junction bases with no gene match: 2. This CDR3 comprises 16 residues.

The chain links TRBV5-1 to TRBJ2-7; D is possibly TRBD1 (5 bases). This CDR3 comprises 15 residues. From germline, CDR1 is SGHRS and CDR2 YFSETQ. V shed 4 bases and J shed 0 bases, with 14 bases lying between them. The CDR3 sequence is CASSTAGLHSYEQYF. The CDR3 nucleotides are TGCGCCAGCAGCACCGCAGGGCTCCACTCCTACGAGCAGTACTTC.

This clonotype has a count of ten or more. J is TRBJ2-6 and V is TRBV20-1; 8 bases match TRBD1. The CDR3 covers 16 residues. Germline V gene lookup returns CDR1 DFQATT and CDR2 SNEGSKA (reference sequence). Losses at the gene ends were 3 bases for V and 0 bases for J; bases not matched to a gene: 4. CDR3 amino acids: CSASLQGGSGANVLTF. CDR3 DNA: TGCAGTGCTAGCCTACAGGGGGGCTCTGGGGCCAACGTCCTGACTTTC.

The genes are TRBV9 and TRBJ1-1, with D hard to call. Deletions cut 2 bases from V and 1 base from J, with 12 bases between. This CDR3 spans 15 amino acids. Germline V gene data show CDR1 as SGDLS and CDR2 as YYNGEE. The CDR3 nucleotides are TGTGCCAGCAGCGTTAGCCCTCAAAGGAACACTGAAGCTTTCTTT. Translated, it gives CASSVSPQRNTEAFF. Using reference TRBV9 and TRBJ1-1 for the parts outside the CDR3, the full variable domain is DSGVTQTPKHLITATGQRVTLRCSPRSGDLSVYWYQQSLDQGLQFLIQYYNGEERAKGNILERFSAQQFPDLHSELNLSSLELGDSALYFCASSVSPQRNTEAFFGQGTRLTVV.

In its sample, this clonotype was seen many times. The chain links TRBV7-2 to TRBJ1-2, with D unclear. The CDR3 length is 12 residues. The V gene's germline CDR1 is SGHTA and CDR2 FQGNSA. V gave up 5 bases and J gave up 4 bases, with 8 bases separating them. The CDR3: CASSPGPYGYTF. The CDR3 coding sequence is TGTGCCAGCAGCCCCGGCCCCTATGGCTACACCTTC.

The V gene is TRBV20-1, the J gene TRBJ1-6, with 8 bases that match TRBD1. Germline V gene data show CDR1 as DFQATT and CDR2 as SNEGSKA (reference sequence). The CDR3 length is 15 residues. Unmatched junction bases numbered 8, after V lost 0 bases and J lost 10 bases. The CDR3 here is CSARESGTGRSPLHF. The CDR3 DNA reads as TGCAGTGCTAGAGAGTCCGGGACAGGTAGATCACCCCTCCACTTT.

This clonotype was detected ten times or more. The genes are TRBV12-3 or TRBV12-4 and TRBJ1-1; D gene ambiguous. This CDR3 region has 12 residues. V was cut by 4 bases and J by 3 bases, with 6 bases left in between. CDR3 region: CASSYEDTEAFF. CDR3 in DNA: TGTGCCAGCAGTTACGAAGACACTGAAGCTTTCTTT.

The chain combines TRBV20-1 with TRBJ2-7; either TRBD1 or TRBD2 may fit D (5 bases each). The CDR3 sequence is 12 residues long. Germline loops: CDR1 DFQATT, CDR2 SNEGSKA (reference sequence). The V end lost 3 bases, the J end lost 6 bases, and 12 bases lay between the germline ends. In DNA, the CDR3 is TGCAGTGCTAGGGGCCCGGGGCGCGAGCAGTACTTC. Residues: CSARGPGREQYF.

This clonotype was found many times. The junction departs from the called germline gene at one end, perhaps through a read error. The chain links TRBV3-1 to TRBJ2-3; 11 bases are shared with TRBD2. Germline assignment: CDR1 LGHDT and CDR2 YNNKEL (reference sequence). This CDR3 is built from 12 residues. DNA of the CDR3: TGTGCCAGCAGCCGTACTAGCGGGGGCCGGAATTTT. It yields the protein CASSRTSGGRNF.

In its sample, this clonotype was seen many times. The genes are TRBV12-3 or TRBV12-4 and TRBJ2-6; D is unresolved. The length of the CDR3 is 18 residues. V was cut by 3 bases and J by 5 bases, with 20 bases left in between. The CDR3 loop is CASSFSRTTSLRANVLTF. The CDR3, as DNA: TGTGCCAGCAGTTTCTCCAGGACCACCTCTCTGCGGGCCAACGTCCTGACTTTC.

The sample holds a few counts of this clonotype. The chain links TRBV7-2 to TRBJ1-5; 7 bases map to TRBD1. This CDR3 contains 14 residues. Germline V gene sequence: CDR1 SGHTA, CDR2 FQGNSA. The ends lost 3 bases at V and 4 bases at J; junction bases unmatched: 3. The chain's CDR3 is CASSFAGGNQPQHF. The CDR3 nucleotides read TGTGCCAGCAGCTTCGCAGGGGGTAATCAGCCCCAGCATTTT.

V and J are TRBV4-3 and TRBJ1-2; the match to TRBD1 covers 12 bases. Germline V gene sequence: CDR1 LGHNA, CDR2 YSLEER. The V gene end was trimmed by 0 bases and the J gene end by 6 bases; junction bases not matched to a gene: 8. The CDR3 is 17 amino acids. The CDR3, as DNA: TGCGCCAGCAGCCAAGATTTGCCCGGGACAGGGGGCAATGGCTACACCTTC. Translated: CASSQDLPGTGGNGYTF.

The chain joins TRBV7-2 to TRBJ1-1; no definite D call. V gave up 1 base and J gave up 1 base, with 10 bases separating them. This CDR3 is built from 15 residues. Germline values: CDR1 SGHTA, CDR2 FQGNSA. CDR3 sequence (DNA): TGTGCCAGCAGCTTAGGGTCATTCCCGAACACTGAAGCTTTCTTT. This gives the protein CASSLGSFPNTEAFF.

V is TRBV11-3 and J is TRBJ1-5, with 9 bases matching TRBD1. This CDR3 is built from 15 residues. Trimming cost V 2 bases and J 4 bases; bases outside gene matches: 3. From germline, CDR1 is SGHNT and CDR2 YENEEA. CDR3 protein: CASSLRTGANQPQHF. For the CDR3, the DNA is TGTGCCAGCAGCTTAAGGACAGGGGCGAATCAGCCCCAGCATTTT.

V gene TRBV12-3 or TRBV12-4 combines with J gene TRBJ2-1, with D unclear. Trimming removed 3 bases at V and 12 bases at J, with 18 bases between. CDR3 size: 14 residues. CDR3 amino acids: CASSFRSTPVRQFF. The CDR3 DNA reads TGTGCCAGCAGTTTTCGTAGTACCCCAGTTAGGCAGTTCTTC.

This clonotype was counted a few times. V gene TRBV12-3 or TRBV12-4 combines with J gene TRBJ2-1; D remains ambiguous. Trimming left V 6 bases short and J 9 bases short, with 9 bases between. This CDR3 spans 11 amino acids. Here the CDR3 DNA reads TGTGCCAGCAGCTCTGTGGGTGAGCAGTTCTTC. Residues: CASSSVGEQFF.

The chain uses TRBV12-3 or TRBV12-4 and TRBJ2-1; D ambiguous. The CDR3 is 11 residues long. V shed 8 bases and J shed 6 bases, with 8 bases lying between them. The CDR3 bases are TGTGCCAGCGAGACGACCAATGAGCAGTTCTTC. This codes for CASETTNEQFF.

In this sample, this clonotype turned up many times. The J gene is TRBJ2-2, the V gene TRBV2; 12 bases agree with TRBD1. Germline CDR1 reads SNHLY; CDR2 reads FYNNEI. This CDR3 spans 15 amino acids. Trimming at V came to 8 bases and at J to 5 bases, leaving 6 bases not matched to a gene. The DNA for the CDR3 is TGTGCCAGCCAACCGGGACAGGGGGCGACCGGGGAGCTGTTTTTT. It codes for CASQPGQGATGELFF.

Many counts were recorded for this clonotype. This chain joins TRBV24-1 and TRBJ2-3, with D possibly being TRBD1 (6 bases). Germline CDR1 KGHDR, CDR2 SFDVKD. This CDR3 is 16 amino acids long. Trimming pared 0 bases from V and 0 bases from J, leaving 9 bases between. DNA for the CDR3: TGTGCCACCAGTGATTTGATGGGGGCAAGCACAGATACGCAGTATTTT. It is translated as CATSDLMGASTDTQYF.

In the case of this clonotype: Since a much larger clone is just one base distant, this may be a read error. The chain uses TRBV6-5 and TRBJ2-1; no clear D. Germline CDR1 MNHEY, CDR2 SVGAGI. CDR3 size: 11 residues. The CDR3 loop is CASSYGNEQIF. The CDR3, as DNA: TGTGCCAGCAGTTACGGAAATGAGCAGATCTTC.

This clonotype was counted a few times. The chain carries TRBV3-1 and TRBJ1-2, with 8 bases identical to TRBD1. Per the germline V gene, CDR1 is LGHDT and CDR2 is YNNKEL (reference sequence). The V and J ends lost 1 base and 3 bases, in that order; junction bases with no gene match: 7. This CDR3 spans 16 amino acids. The CDR3 bases are TGTGCCAGCAGCCAAGGGGGACAGGTCGCTTACTATGGCTACACCTTC. This sequence encodes CASSQGGQVAYYGYTF.

There are many counts of this clonotype. This chain joins TRBV28 and TRBJ2-5; D is unclear. CDR1 is MDHEN, CDR2 SYDVKM, per germline. This CDR3 region has 10 residues. The V end was cut by 8 bases, the J end by 7 bases, with 8 bases between. The CDR3 protein is CASWPRTQYF. CDR3 DNA sequence: TGTGCCAGCTGGCCGAGGACCCAGTACTTC.

This sequence joins TRBV12-3 or TRBV12-4 and TRBJ2-1; D possibly matches TRBD1 or TRBD2 (6 bases each). Trimming removed 7 bases at V and 7 bases at J, with 20 bases between. CDR3 length equals 15 residues. Here the CDR3 reads CASNVGGSSGNEQFF. Written as DNA, the CDR3 is TGTGCCAGCAACGTGGGGGGCTCTTCAGGGAATGAGCAGTTCTTC.

The V and J genes are TRBV5-1 and TRBJ1-1, with unresolved D. The germline V gene has CDR1 SGHRS and CDR2 YFSETQ. Trimming shortened V by 1 base and J by 7 bases, and 8 bases separated the two germline ends. The CDR3 consists of 12 residues. The DNA for the CDR3 is TGCGCCAGCAGCTTGCCTGGATATGAAGCTTTCTTT. This sequence encodes CASSLPGYEAFF.

Here the CDR3 reads CATIRGTEAFF. CDR3 in DNA: TGTGCCACCATCCGGGGGACTGAAGCTTTCTTT. The V gene is TRBV19, the J gene TRBJ1-1; perhaps TRBD1 as D (5 bases). V shed 10 bases and J shed 5 bases, with 11 bases lying between them. Germline V CDR1 and CDR2: LNHDA, SQIVND (reference sequence). CDR3 length equals 11 residues.

At least ten counts were recorded for this clonotype. The chain combines TRBV5-5 with TRBJ1-5; no clear D gene. The CDR3 runs to 19 residues. The germline V and J ends were trimmed by 0 bases and 0 bases, with 19 bases remaining between them. Germline V CDR1 and CDR2: SGHKS, YYEKEE (reference sequence). This CDR3 reads CASSLDRWCSNCSNQPQHF. CDR3 nucleotides: TGTGCCAGCAGCTTGGATCGGTGGTGTAGCAACTGTAGCAATCAGCCCCAGCATTTT. Full variable domain (outside the CDR3, taken from reference TRBV5-5 and TRBJ1-5): DAGVTQSPTHLIKTRGQQVTLRCSPISGHKSVSWYQQVLGQGPQFIFQYYEKEERGRGNFPDRFSARQFPNYSSELNVNALLLGDSALYLCASSLDRWCSNCSNQPQHFGDGTRLSIL.

The chain is built from TRBV4-1 and TRBJ2-7; possibly TRBD1 or TRBD2 for D (5 bases each). This CDR3 contains 18 residues. With 0 bases removed from V and 6 bases from J, the gap between germline ends came to 24 bases. Germline V gives CDR1 MGHRA, CDR2 YSYEKL. The CDR3: CASSQDGLGVQLRGEQYF. CDR3 coding DNA: TGCGCCAGCAGCCAAGATGGCCTGGGGGTGCAACTACGGGGCGAGCAGTACTTC.

The chain is built from TRBV12-3 or TRBV12-4 and TRBJ2-2; no reliable D call. This CDR3 is built from 14 residues. V dropped 2 bases and J dropped 4 bases, with 8 bases sitting between them. Here the CDR3 DNA reads TGTGCCAGCAGTTTAAACACGGTCACCGGGGAGCTGTTTTTT. This translates into CASSLNTVTGELFF.

This clonotype was seen a handful of times. The rearrangement uses TRBV12-3 or TRBV12-4 and TRBJ1-2, with 8 bases that match TRBD1. The CDR3 extends over 14 amino acids. The V and J ends lost 5 bases and 6 bases, in that order; junction bases with no gene match: 8. The CDR3 region has the DNA TGTGCCAGCAGTATCCGAGGGACAGGAGATGGCTACACCTTC. Encoded protein: CASSIRGTGDGYTF.